The TCR beta chain under discussion was sequenced for a study of beta chain features in type 1 diabetes. Study-level points and caveats: Among all four CD4+ subsets, Type 1 diabetes patients had TCRB CDR3s that were moderately but significantly shorter.

Germline values: CDR1 PRHDT, CDR2 FYEKMQ (reference sequence). The CDR3 contains 15 residues. The germline V and J ends were trimmed by 0 bases and 6 bases, with 11 bases remaining between them. Regarding this clone: What it binds is not known.

What was sequenced were expressed TCRB transcripts, since all of the isolated RNA had been reverse transcribed. Some clones are missing from TCRdb's copy, which holds only in-frame ones; the method was immunoSEQ multiplex PCR. The sample contains around 160,000 clones, about 63% of which appear only once. Source material: naive CD4+ T cells from blood. The genes are TRBV13 and TRBJ2-2; unclear D gene. The receptor was isolated from a man aged 30 to 45 with type 1 diabetes. In nucleotides, the CDR3 is TGTGCCAGCAGCTTAGGCCTAGTAGTGTCCGGGGAGCTGTTTTTT. Encoded protein: CASSLGLVVSGELFF. Supplemented by reference TRBV13 and TRBJ2-2, the full variable domain reads AAGVIQSPRHLIKEKRETATLKCYPIPRHDTVYWYQQGPGQDPQFLISFYEKMQSDKGSIPDRFSAQQFSDYHSELNMSSLELGDSALYFCASSLGLVVSGELFFGEGSRLTVL.